Sequencing of this T cell receptor (beta chain) was carried out in a study of blood T cell repertoires in COVID-19. Whole-study context: Sample material is recorded as cDNA or gDNA derived from T cells, B-cell-depleted T cells, or PBMCs.

Authors' data handling: Cell counts per sample came from amplifying reference gene primers. Sequencing used immunoSEQ multiplex PCR; TCRdb keeps in-frame clones, though not all of them. That table is the source of V, J and clone size, and D and trimming were worked out from the DNA. The sample carries under 50,000 clones, 88% recorded once. Between the trimmed V and J ends, which lost 6 bases and 0 bases, there was a span of 8 bases. CDR3 size: 13 residues. Germline loops: CDR1 MNHNY, CDR2 SVGAGI (reference sequence). Material for sequencing was peripheral blood. V is TRBV6-6 and J is TRBJ2-5, with D possibly matching TRBD2 (5 bases). This sequence originates from a man aged 50 or older with active COVID-19. The CDR3 protein is CASREAYQETQYF. The DNA for the CDR3 is TGTGCCAGCAGGGAGGCGTACCAAGAGACCCAGTACTTC.